The clone carrying this T cell receptor beta chain was seen ten or more times. The CDR3 covers 14 residues. Trimming pared 4 bases from V and 1 base from J, leaving 12 bases between. Germline loops: CDR1 SGHTS, CDR2 YDEGEE. This entry is derived from a study of T cells in Graves' hyperthyroidism and ophthalmopathy. Researchers amplified the TCR beta CDR3 regions from RNA transcripts. A first-round RT-PCR of the TCR CDR3 used the HTBI primer set. TCRdb processed the multiplex PCR reads anew with MiXCR; each CDR3 protein has one entry. The sample lists approximately 430,000 distinct CDR3 sequences, approximately 14% occurring once. Criteria for exclusion of patients were uncontrolled infection, other autoimmune disease, pregnancy or lactation.

Sequenced input: blood. V is TRBV5-8 and J is TRBJ2-7, with D possibly being TRBD2 (5 bases). The TCR comes from a woman between 18 and 29 years old with Graves' hyperthyroidism. The CDR3 protein is CASSAELGSYEQYF. CDR3 in DNA: TGTGCCAGCAGCGCCGAACTAGGGTCCTACGAGCAGTACTTC.